This T cell receptor beta chain was sequenced during a study of graft-versus-host responses after intestinal transplantation. Study information: Transplantation in recipients was multivisceral, liver-intestinal, or isolated intestinal. Every recipient underwent anti-thymocyte globulin induction, then tacrolimus and steroids for two to four years.

Profiling relied on immunoSEQ multiplex PCR, and the TCRdb table lists in-frame clones only, not all of them. This table has tens of thousands of clones, 85% to 95% appearing once. The CDR3 is 13 amino acids. Germline CDR1 reads SGHRS; CDR2 reads YFSETQ. Trimming removed 0 bases from V and 5 bases from J; junction bases left unmatched: 1. Remarks on this clone: Antigen unknown.

Study-wide results and caveats: GvH clones appeared in recipient marrow, some first in ileum or blood. High graft-versus-host to host-versus-graft clonal ratios were found in allografts of patients who had graft-donor T cell macrochimerism.

The gene calls are TRBV5-1 and TRBJ2-7; TRBD1 aligns across 8 bases. Source: unstimulated CD8+ T cells sorted from spleen or lymph node cells, taken before intestinal transplant. This TCR was sampled from a human donor who received an intestinal transplant. In nucleotides, the CDR3 is TGCGCCAGCAGCTTGGAACAGGGGGACGAGCAGTACTTC. Residues: CASSLEQGDEQYF.